This T cell receptor beta chain comes out of a study of cytomegalovirus exposure and HLA in healthy donors. Germline assignment: CDR1 SGHTS and CDR2 YDEGEE. CDR3 length: 14 residues. Trimming took off 0 bases at V and 5 bases at J, with 9 bases between the two ends. PCR used 60 Vbeta primers and 13 Jbeta primers. Some clones are missing from TCRdb's copy, which holds only in-frame ones; the method was immunoSEQ multiplex PCR. The table shows about 150,000 clones, with around 80% occurring only once. The sequenced sample was PBMCs. The clonotype comes from a young man in good health. V is TRBV5-8 and J is TRBJ1-5; no firm D call. The CDR3 is CASSLASSYQPQHF. The CDR3, as DNA: TGTGCCAGCAGCTTGGCCTCGTCCTATCAGCCCCAGCATTTT.